This TCR beta chain was documented in a study of CD8 T cells in Susac syndrome. Findings and caveats of the study: The TCR sequencing and HLA analysis in the study involved a relatively small number of individuals, as the study acknowledged.

Sequencing of TCR beta was performed on blood CD8+ T cells and on blood CD4+ T cells. After extraction with the RNeasy kit, 0.5 to 1 ug of the RNA was reverse transcribed using random hexamers. The immunoSEQ assay covered 54 Vbeta and 13 Jbeta segments for CDR3. TCRdb passed the immunoSEQ multiplex PCR reads through MiXCR, listing each CDR3 protein once. The data contain roughly 120,000 distinct CDR3 sequences, 93% of them seen just once; the ten biggest clones take up under 0.095%. Germline V CDR1 and CDR2: MNHEY, SMNVEV (reference sequence). The CDR3 is 14 amino acids. Trimming removed 3 bases from V and 6 bases from J, with 13 bases in between. As concerns this clonotype: Its antigen is currently unknown.

The chain is built from TRBV27 and TRBJ2-3, with D possibly being TRBD1 (6 bases). The sample was CD4+ T cells from PBMCs. The source of this sequence is a human donor with multiple sclerosis. This chain's CDR3 is CASSFSRGFDTQYF. The DNA of the CDR3 is TGTGCCAGCAGTTTTTCGAGGGGGTTCGATACGCAGTATTTT.